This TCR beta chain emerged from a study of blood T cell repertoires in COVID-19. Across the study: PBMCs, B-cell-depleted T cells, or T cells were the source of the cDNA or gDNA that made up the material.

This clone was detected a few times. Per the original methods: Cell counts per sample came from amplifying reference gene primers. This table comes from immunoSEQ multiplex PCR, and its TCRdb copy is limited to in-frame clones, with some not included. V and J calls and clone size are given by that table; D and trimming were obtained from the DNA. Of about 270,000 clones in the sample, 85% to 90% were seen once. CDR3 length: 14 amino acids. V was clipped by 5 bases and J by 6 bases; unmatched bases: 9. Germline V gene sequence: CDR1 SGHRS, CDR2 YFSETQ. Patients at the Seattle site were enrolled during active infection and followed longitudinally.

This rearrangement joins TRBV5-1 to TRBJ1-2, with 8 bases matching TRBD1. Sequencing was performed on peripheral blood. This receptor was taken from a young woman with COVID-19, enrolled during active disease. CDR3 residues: CASSRTGLMDGYTF. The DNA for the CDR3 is TGCGCCAGCAGTAGGACAGGGCTTATGGATGGCTACACCTTC.